These 10 T cell receptor beta chains were sequenced from one sample in a study of T-cell reconstitution after alpha-beta-depleted transplantation in children. The library targeted TCRbeta and was prepared with unique molecular identifiers. TCRdb passed the PCR reads through MiXCR, listing each CDR3 protein once. Here the sample spans hundreds of thousands of distinct CDR3 sequences, 10% to 15% being singletons. This material consisted of PBMCs, mostly from graft donor cells, taken 360 days after TCRalphabeta/CD19-depleted stem cell transplant. The receptors originated from a male patient between 5 and 17 years old who had a stem cell transplant for acute myeloid leukemia, so the T cells may come from the graft donor.

This clonotype showed up just a few times. This chain uses TRBV6-2 or TRBV6-3 with TRBJ2-5; 10 bases match TRBD1. Germline V CDR1 and CDR2: MNHEY, SVGEGT. Losses at the gene ends were 5 bases for V and 5 bases for J; bases not matched to a gene: 8. The CDR3 has 15 residues. The DNA of the CDR3 is TGTGCCAGCAGTCTTCGGGACAGGGGCGTGGAGACCCAGTACTTC. This codes for CASSLRDRGVETQYF.

The chain is built from TRBV3-1 and TRBJ2-2; D possibly corresponds to TRBD1 (5 bases). From germline, CDR1 is LGHDT and CDR2 YNNKEL (reference sequence). The CDR3 is 17 residues long. The ends were cut back, 1 base at V and 6 bases at J, with 18 bases in the middle. CDR3 sequence reads: CASSQVGQGFWAGELFF. The CDR3 coding sequence is TGTGCCAGCAGCCAAGTTGGGCAGGGCTTTTGGGCCGGGGAGCTGTTTTTT.

This clonotype was seen repeatedly, ten times or more. The chain uses TRBV12-3 or TRBV12-4 and TRBJ2-1; 10 bases fit TRBD2. The CDR3 is 15 residues long. Trimming cost V 6 bases and J 4 bases; bases outside gene matches: 6. The chain's CDR3 is CASRVTSGTYNEQFF. As DNA, the CDR3 is TGTGCCAGCAGGGTAACTAGCGGGACATACAATGAGCAGTTCTTC.

The rearrangement joins TRBV7-3 to TRBJ2-2, with TRBD2 matching 9 bases. The CDR3 is made up of 16 amino acids. Germline-derived CDR1 and CDR2 are SGHTA and FQGTGA. J was trimmed by 5 bases and V by 1 base; bases with no gene match: 5. DNA for the CDR3: TGTGCCAGCAGCTTAAGCGGGAGGGCCGAAACCGGGGAGCTGTTTTTT. Translation gives CASSLSGRAETGELFF.

This clonotype was seen at least ten times. The chain uses TRBV29-1 and TRBJ2-7, with D perhaps TRBD1 (6 bases). V was cut by 2 bases and J by 2 bases, with 10 bases left in between. The germline CDR1 and CDR2 sequences are SQVTM and ANQGSEA. The CDR3 sequence is 13 residues long. This CDR3 is CSVEQGPAYEQYF. The CDR3 region has the DNA TGCAGCGTTGAACAGGGGCCTGCCTACGAGCAGTACTTC.

The chain carries TRBV28 and TRBJ2-3; D uncertain. The length of the CDR3 is 15 residues. Trimming took off 3 bases at V and 2 bases at J, with 12 bases between the two ends. Per germline, CDR1 MDHEN and CDR2 SYDVKM. CDR3 region: CASSFLGTSTDTQYF. Here the CDR3 DNA reads TGTGCCAGCAGTTTCTTGGGCACATCCACAGATACGCAGTATTTT.

A few counts support this clonotype. The chain employs TRBV7-9 and TRBJ2-7; 9 nucleotides line up with TRBD1. V lost 5 bases and J lost 2; bases outside the gene matches: 7. The CDR3 is made up of 15 amino acids. Germline values: CDR1 SEHNR, CDR2 FQNEAQ (reference sequence). CDR3 amino acids: CASSQNRGRPYEQYF. DNA of the CDR3: TGTGCCAGCAGCCAAAACAGGGGGCGCCCCTACGAGCAGTACTTC. Full variable domain (remainder filled in from reference TRBV7-9 and TRBJ2-7): DTGVSQNPRHKITKRGQNVTFRCDPISEHNRLYWYRQTLGQGPEFLTYFQNEAQLEKSRLLSDRFSAERPKGSFSTLEIQRTEQGDSAMYLCASSQNRGRPYEQYFGPGTRLTVT.

The chain carries TRBV7-2 and TRBJ2-1; no definite D call. Germline V CDR1 and CDR2: SGHTA, FQGNSA. The V gene lost 5 bases and the J gene lost 4 bases, with 12 bases spanning the gap. The CDR3 spans 14 residues. CDR3 region: CASSTVGPYNEQFF. The CDR3 DNA reads TGTGCCAGCAGCACCGTAGGCCCATACAATGAGCAGTTCTTC. Full variable domain (missing parts from reference TRBV7-2 and TRBJ2-1): GAGVSQSPSNKVTEKGKDVELRCDPISGHTALYWYRQSLGQGLEFLIYFQGNSAPDKSGLPSDRFSAERTGGSVSTLTIQRTQQEDSAVYLCASSTVGPYNEQFFGPGTRLTVL.

The chain joins TRBV12-3 or TRBV12-4 to TRBJ1-4; 12 bases map to TRBD1. With 5 bases clipped from V and 0 bases from J, the junction kept 10 bases outside the gene matches. The CDR3 is 19 residues long. The CDR3 loop is CASSPPGQGALATNEKLFF. Here the CDR3 DNA reads TGTGCCAGCAGTCCCCCGGGACAGGGGGCCCTTGCAACTAATGAAAAACTGTTTTTT.

The V and J genes are TRBV27 and TRBJ2-5; 9 nucleotides line up with TRBD1. CDR1 and CDR2 (germline): MNHEY, SMNVEV (reference sequence). Trimming at V came to 5 bases and at J to 3 bases, leaving 1 base not matched to a gene. This CDR3 contains 13 residues. The CDR3 DNA is TGTGCCAGCAGTCGGACAGGGGAAGAGACCCAGTACTTC. It codes for CASSRTGEETQYF.